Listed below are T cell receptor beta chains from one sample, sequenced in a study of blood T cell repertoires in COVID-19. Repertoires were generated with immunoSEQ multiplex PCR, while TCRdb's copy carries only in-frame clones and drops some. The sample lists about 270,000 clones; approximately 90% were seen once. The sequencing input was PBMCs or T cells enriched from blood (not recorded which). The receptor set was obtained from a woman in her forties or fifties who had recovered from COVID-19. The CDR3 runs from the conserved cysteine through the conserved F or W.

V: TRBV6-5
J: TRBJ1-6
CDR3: CASSYSNRNSPLHF

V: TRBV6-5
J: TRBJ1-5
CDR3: CASNPGRVGQPQHF

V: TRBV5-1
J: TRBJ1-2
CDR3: CASSLDVGLGYGYTF

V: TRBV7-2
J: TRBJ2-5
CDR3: CASSSSSGAGETQYF

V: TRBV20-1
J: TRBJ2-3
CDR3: CSAGGLQGDTQYF

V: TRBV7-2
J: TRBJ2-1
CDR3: CASSPEGLAGYNEQFF

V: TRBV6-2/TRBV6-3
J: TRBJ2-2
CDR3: CASNPGLAGGTGELFF

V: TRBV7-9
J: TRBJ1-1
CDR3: CASSLYPVAGELQAFF

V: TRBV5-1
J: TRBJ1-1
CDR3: CASSYGGGNTEAFF

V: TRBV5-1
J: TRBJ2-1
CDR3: CASSFGTGVREQFF

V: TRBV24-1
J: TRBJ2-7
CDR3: CATSDLVSAGVYEQYF

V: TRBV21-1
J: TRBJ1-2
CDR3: CASSLLDRVNGYTF

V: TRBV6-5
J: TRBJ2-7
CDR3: CARGGVGPYEQYF

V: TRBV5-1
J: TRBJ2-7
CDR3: CASSPGTEGGTYEQYF

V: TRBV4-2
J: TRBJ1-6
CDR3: CASSQSDRVGRSPLHF

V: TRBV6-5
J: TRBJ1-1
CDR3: CASSLRDRGLDTEAFF

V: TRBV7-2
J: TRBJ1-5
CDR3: CASSLDRSNQPQHF

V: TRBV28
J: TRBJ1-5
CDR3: CASSRDSPNQPQHF